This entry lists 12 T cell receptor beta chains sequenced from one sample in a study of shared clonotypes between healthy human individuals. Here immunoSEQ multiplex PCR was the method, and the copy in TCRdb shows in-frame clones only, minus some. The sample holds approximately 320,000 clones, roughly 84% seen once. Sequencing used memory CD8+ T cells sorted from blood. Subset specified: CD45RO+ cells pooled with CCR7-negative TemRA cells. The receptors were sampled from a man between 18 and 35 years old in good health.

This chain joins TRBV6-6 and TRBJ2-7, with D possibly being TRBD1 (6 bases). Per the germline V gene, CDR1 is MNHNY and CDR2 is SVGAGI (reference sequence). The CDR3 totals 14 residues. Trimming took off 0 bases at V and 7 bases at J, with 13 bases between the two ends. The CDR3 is CASSYSTQGDEQYF. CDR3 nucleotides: TGTGCCAGCAGTTACTCGACACAGGGTGATGAGCAGTACTTC.

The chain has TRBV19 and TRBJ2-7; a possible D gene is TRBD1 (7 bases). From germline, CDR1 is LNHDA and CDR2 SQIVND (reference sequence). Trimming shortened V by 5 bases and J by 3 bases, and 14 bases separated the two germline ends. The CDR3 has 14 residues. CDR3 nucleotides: TGTGCCAGTAGTGCGGGACAGCGGTACTACGAGCAGTACTTC. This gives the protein CASSAGQRYYEQYF.

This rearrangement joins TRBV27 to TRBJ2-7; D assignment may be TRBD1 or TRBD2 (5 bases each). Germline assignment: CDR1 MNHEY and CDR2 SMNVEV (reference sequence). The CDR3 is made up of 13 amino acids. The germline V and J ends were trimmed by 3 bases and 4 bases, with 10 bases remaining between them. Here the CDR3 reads CASSLGTTYEQYF. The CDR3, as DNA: TGTGCCAGCAGTTTGGGGACCACATACGAGCAGTACTTC.

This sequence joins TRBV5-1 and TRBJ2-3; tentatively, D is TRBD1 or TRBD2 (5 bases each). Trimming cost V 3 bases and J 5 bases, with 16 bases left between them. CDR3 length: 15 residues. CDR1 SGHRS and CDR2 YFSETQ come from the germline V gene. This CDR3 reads CASSWDGGWGDTQYF. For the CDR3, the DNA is TGCGCCAGCAGCTGGGACGGTGGATGGGGAGATACGCAGTATTTT. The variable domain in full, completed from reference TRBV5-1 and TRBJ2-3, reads KAGVTQTPRYLIKTRGQQVTLSCSPISGHRSVSWYQQTPGQGLQFLFEYFSETQRNKGNFPGRFSGRQFSNSRSEMNVSTLELGDSALYLCASSWDGGWGDTQYFGPGTRLTVL.

CDR3 nucleotides: TGTGCCAGCAGTGAAGCCCCAGGGGAACGTTCGGATACGCAGTATTTT. This gives the protein CASSEAPGERSDTQYF. The V and J genes are TRBV2 and TRBJ2-3, with D possibly TRBD1 on 6 matching bases. The V and J ends lost 0 bases and 6 bases respectively, with 16 bases between them. Germline V gene sequence: CDR1 SNHLY, CDR2 FYNNEI. This CDR3 has 16 amino acids. Supplemented by reference TRBV2 and TRBJ2-3, the full variable domain reads EPEVTQTPSHQVTQMGQEVILRCVPISNHLYFYWYRQILGQKVEFLVSFYNNEISEKSEIFDDQFSVERPDGSNFTLKIRSTKLEDSAMYFCASSEAPGERSDTQYFGPGTRLTVL.

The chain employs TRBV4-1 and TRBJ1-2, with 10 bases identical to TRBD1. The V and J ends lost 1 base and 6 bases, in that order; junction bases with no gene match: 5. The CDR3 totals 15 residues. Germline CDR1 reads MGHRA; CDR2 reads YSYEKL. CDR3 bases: TGCGCCAGCAGCCAAGCTATGACAGGGGGCGATGGCTACACCTTC. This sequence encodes CASSQAMTGGDGYTF.

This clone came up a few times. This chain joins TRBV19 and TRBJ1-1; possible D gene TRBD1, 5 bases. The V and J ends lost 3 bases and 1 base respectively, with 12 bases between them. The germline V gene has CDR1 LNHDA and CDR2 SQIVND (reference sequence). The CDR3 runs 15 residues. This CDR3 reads CASSMDWTTNTEAFF. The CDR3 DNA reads TGTGCCAGTAGTATGGATTGGACAACGAACACTGAAGCTTTCTTT.

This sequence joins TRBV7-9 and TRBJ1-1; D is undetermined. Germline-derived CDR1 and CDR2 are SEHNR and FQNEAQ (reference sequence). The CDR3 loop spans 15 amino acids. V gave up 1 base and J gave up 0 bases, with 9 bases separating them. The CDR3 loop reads CASSLGIGLNTEAFF. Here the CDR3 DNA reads TGTGCCAGCAGCTTAGGTATAGGGTTGAACACTGAAGCTTTCTTT. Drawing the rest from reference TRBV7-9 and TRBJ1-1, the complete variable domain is DTGVSQNPRHKITKRGQNVTFRCDPISEHNRLYWYRQTLGQGPEFLTYFQNEAQLEKSRLLSDRFSAERPKGSFSTLEIQRTEQGDSAMYLCASSLGIGLNTEAFFGQGTRLTVV.

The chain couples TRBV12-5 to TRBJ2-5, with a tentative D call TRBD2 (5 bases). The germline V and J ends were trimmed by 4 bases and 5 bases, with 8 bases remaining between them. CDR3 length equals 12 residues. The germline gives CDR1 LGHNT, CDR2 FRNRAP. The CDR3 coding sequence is TGTGCTAGTGGTTCGGGGTTGGAGACCCAGTACTTC. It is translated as CASGSGLETQYF.

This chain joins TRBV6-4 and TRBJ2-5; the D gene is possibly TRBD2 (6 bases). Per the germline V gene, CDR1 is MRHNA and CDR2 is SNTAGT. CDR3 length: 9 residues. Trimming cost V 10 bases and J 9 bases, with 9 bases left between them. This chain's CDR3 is CATGGAQYF. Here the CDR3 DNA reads TGTGCCACAGGAGGGGCCCAGTACTTC.

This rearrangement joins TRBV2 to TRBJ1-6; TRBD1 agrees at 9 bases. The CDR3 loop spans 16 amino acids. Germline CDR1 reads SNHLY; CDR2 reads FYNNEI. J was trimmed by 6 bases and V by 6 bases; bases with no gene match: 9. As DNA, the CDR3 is TGTGCCAGCAGACCATTACAGGGGGCGGCTAATTCACCCCTCCACTTT. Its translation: CASRPLQGAANSPLHF.

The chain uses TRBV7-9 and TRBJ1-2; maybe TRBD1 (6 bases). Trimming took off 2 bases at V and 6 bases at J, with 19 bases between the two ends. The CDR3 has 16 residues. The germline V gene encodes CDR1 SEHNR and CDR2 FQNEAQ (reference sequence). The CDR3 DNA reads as TGTGCCAGCAGCTTACCCTGGGGGGGCGAGCTCGATGGCTACACCTTC. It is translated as CASSLPWGGELDGYTF.